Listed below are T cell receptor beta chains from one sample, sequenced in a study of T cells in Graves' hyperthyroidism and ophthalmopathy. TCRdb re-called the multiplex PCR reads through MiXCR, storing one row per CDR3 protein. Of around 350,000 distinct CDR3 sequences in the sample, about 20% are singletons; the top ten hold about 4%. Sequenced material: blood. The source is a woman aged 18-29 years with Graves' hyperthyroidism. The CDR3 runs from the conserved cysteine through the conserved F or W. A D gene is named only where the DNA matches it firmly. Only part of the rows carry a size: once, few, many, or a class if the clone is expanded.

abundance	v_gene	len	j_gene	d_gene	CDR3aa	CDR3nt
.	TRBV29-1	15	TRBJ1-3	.	CSVESPILEENTIYF	TGCAGCGTTGAAAGCCCGATCTTGGAGGAAAACACCATATATTTT
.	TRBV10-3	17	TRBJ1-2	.	CAISESDGKERGSGYTF	TGTGCCATCAGTGAGTCGGACGGCAAGGAACGGGGTAGTGGCTACACCTTC
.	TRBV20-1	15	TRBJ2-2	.	CSARPLGGITGELFF	TGCAGTGCTAGACCATTAGGGGGGATCACCGGGGAGCTGTTTTTT
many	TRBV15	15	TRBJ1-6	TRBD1	CATSSSGQGNSPLHF	TGTGCCACCAGCAGCTCGGGACAGGGAAATTCACCCCTCCACTTT
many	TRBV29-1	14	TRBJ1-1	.	CSVEGISWGTEAFF	TGCAGCGTTGAAGGGATCTCCTGGGGCACTGAAGCTTTCTTT
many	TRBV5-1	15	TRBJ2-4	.	CASSLDGLPVNIQYF	TGCGCCAGCAGCTTAGACGGGTTACCCGTAAACATTCAGTACTTC
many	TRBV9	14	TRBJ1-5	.	CASSVEPHNQPQHF	TGTGCCAGCAGCGTAGAACCTCACAATCAGCCCCAGCATTTT
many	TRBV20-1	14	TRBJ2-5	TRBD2	CSASLAGVKETQYF	TGCAGTGCTAGCCTAGCGGGGGTGAAAGAGACCCAGTACTTC
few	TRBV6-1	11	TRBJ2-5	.	CASTVQETQYF	TGTGCCAGCACCGTACAAGAGACCCAGTACTTC
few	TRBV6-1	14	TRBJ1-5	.	CASSEEEGFQPQHF	TGTGCCAGCAGTGAGGAGGAGGGGTTTCAGCCCCAGCATTTT
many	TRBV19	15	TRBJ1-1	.	CASSPRGGGNTEAFF	TGTGCCAGTAGCCCCAGGGGAGGGGGAAACACTGAAGCTTTCTTT
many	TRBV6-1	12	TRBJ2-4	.	CASSTESNIQYF	TGTGCCAGCTCCACCGAGAGTAACATTCAGTACTTC
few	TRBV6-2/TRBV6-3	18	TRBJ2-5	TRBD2	CASRPLSSGGAGQETQYF	TGTGCCAGCCGACCTTTGTCTAGCGGGGGGGCCGGGCAAGAGACCCAGTACTTC
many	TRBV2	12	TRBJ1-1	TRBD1	CASSAAGTGAFF	TGTGCCAGCAGTGCCGCCGGGACAGGCGCTTTCTTT
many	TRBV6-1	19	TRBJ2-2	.	CASSESPGRWAPNTGELFF	TGTGCCAGCAGTGAATCTCCGGGACGGTGGGCACCGAACACCGGGGAGCTGTTTTTT
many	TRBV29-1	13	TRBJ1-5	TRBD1	CSGGQGGDQPQHF	TGCAGCGGGGGACAGGGCGGAGATCAGCCCCAGCATTTT
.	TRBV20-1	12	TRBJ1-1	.	CSAREGWYEAFF	TGCAGTGCTAGAGAAGGGTGGTATGAAGCTTTCTTT
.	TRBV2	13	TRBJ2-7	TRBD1	CASKTGVNNEQYF	TGTGCCAGCAAGACAGGGGTTAACAACGAGCAGTACTTC
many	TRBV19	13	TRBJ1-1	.	CASRPGQHTEAFF	TGTGCCAGCCGACCCGGACAGCACACTGAAGCTTTCTTT
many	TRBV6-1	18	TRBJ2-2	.	CASSEAWERATNTGELFF	TGTGCCAGCAGTGAAGCTTGGGAGCGAGCGACGAACACCGGGGAGCTGTTTTTT
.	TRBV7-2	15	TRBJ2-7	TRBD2	CASSLRASGSGEQYF	TGTGCCAGCAGCTTAAGGGCTAGCGGGAGTGGTGAGCAGTACTTC
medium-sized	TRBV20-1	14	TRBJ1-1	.	CSARYTPGNTEAFF	TGCAGTGCTAGATACACCCCAGGGAACACTGAAGCTTTCTTT
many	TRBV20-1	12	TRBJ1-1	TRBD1	CSARGQGTEAFF	TGCAGTGCTAGGGGACAGGGAACTGAAGCTTTCTTT
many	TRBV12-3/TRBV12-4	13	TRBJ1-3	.	CASLGARGNTIYF	TGTGCCAGTTTAGGGGCGAGGGGAAACACCATATATTTT
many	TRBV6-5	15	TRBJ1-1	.	CASSYYHRLNTEAFF	TGTGCCAGCAGTTACTACCACAGGCTGAACACTGAAGCTTTCTTT
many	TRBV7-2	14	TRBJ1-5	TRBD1	CASRDRFSNQPQHF	TGTGCCAGCAGGGACAGGTTCAGCAATCAGCCCCAGCATTTT
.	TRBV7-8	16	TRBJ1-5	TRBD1	CASSSRTGGYNQPQHF	TGTGCCAGCAGCTCCCGGACAGGAGGCTACAATCAGCCCCAGCATTTT
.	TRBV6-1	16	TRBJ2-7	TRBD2	CASSTGLAGGSYEQYF	TGTGCCAGCAGTACCGGACTAGCGGGGGGCTCCTACGAGCAGTACTTC
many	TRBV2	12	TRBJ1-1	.	CASRNGYTEAFF	TGTGCCAGCAGAAACGGATACACTGAAGCTTTCTTT
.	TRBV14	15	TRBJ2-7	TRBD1	CASSARTGGLYEQYF	TGTGCCAGCAGCGCTCGGACAGGGGGACTCTACGAGCAGTACTTC
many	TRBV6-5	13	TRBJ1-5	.	CASSYQRSQPQHF	TGTGCCAGCAGTTATCAGCGGAGTCAGCCCCAGCATTTT
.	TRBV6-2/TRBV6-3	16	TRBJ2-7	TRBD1	CASSLTGTGYVNEQYF	TGTGCCAGCAGTCTAACCGGGACAGGGTATGTCAACGAGCAGTACTTC
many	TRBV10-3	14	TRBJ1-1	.	CAIRDSTANTEAFF	TGTGCCATCAGGGATAGCACGGCGAACACTGAAGCTTTCTTT
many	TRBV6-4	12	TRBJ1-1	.	CASSDGRLEAFF	TGTGCCAGCAGTGACGGACGGCTTGAAGCTTTCTTT
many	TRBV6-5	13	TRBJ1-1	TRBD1	CASSQGTTGEAFF	TGTGCCAGCAGTCAGGGGACGACAGGGGAAGCTTTCTTT
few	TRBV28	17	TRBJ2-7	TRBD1	CASRRNNFRDRSYELYF	TGTGCCAGCAGAAGAAACAATTTCCGGGACAGATCCTACGAGCTGTACTTC
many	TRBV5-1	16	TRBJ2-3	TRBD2	CASSGLGTSGEDTQYF	TGCGCCAGCAGCGGGCTCGGGACTAGCGGTGAAGATACGCAGTATTTT
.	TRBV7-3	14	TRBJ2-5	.	CASSLPAGEETQYF	TGTGCCAGCAGCTTACCCGCAGGGGAAGAGACCCAGTACTTC
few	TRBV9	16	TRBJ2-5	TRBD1	CASSVEREDRWETQYF	TGTGCCAGCAGCGTAGAGAGAGAGGACAGGTGGGAGACCCAGTACTTC
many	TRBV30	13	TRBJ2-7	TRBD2	CACVAGGFHEQYF	TGTGCCTGCGTAGCGGGGGGTTTCCACGAGCAGTACTTC
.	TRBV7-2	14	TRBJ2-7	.	CASSFPGPLYEQYF	TGTGCCAGCAGCTTTCCGGGACCACTCTACGAGCAGTACTTC
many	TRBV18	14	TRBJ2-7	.	CASSPGTFNGEQYF	TGTGCCAGCTCACCCGGGACTTTCAATGGGGAGCAGTACTTC
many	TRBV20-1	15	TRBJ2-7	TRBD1	CSARYAPTGGDEQYF	TGCAGTGCTAGATACGCACCGACAGGGGGGGACGAGCAGTACTTC
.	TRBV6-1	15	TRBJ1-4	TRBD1	CASSSHRGRNEKLFF	TGTGCCAGCAGTAGCCACAGGGGGAGGAATGAAAAACTGTTTTTT
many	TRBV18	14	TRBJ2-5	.	CASSPPGGAETQYF	TGTGCCAGCTCACCACCAGGCGGGGCTGAGACCCAGTACTTC
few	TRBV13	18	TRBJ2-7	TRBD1	CASSPVGTGGEFSYEQYF	TGTGCCAGCAGCCCGGTGGGGACAGGGGGCGAGTTTAGCTACGAGCAGTACTTC
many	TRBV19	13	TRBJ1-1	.	CASGSKRSTEAFF	TGTGCCTCGGGGAGCAAAAGGAGCACTGAAGCTTTCTTT
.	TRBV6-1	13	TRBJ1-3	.	CASKEASGNTIYF	TGTGCCAGCAAAGAGGCATCTGGAAACACCATATATTTT
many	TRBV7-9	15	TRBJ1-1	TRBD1	CASSQYRGKNTEAFF	TGTGCCAGCAGCCAATACAGGGGCAAGAACACTGAAGCTTTCTTT
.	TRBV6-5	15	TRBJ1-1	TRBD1	CASSYLGQGNTEAFF	TGTGCCAGCAGTTACCTCGGACAGGGTAACACTGAAGCTTTCTTT
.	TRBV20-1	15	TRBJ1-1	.	CSARETGTKNTEAFF	TGCAGTGCTAGAGAAACCGGGACAAAGAACACTGAAGCTTTCTTT
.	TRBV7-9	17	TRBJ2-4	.	CASSSVYSAQAKNIQYF	TGTGCCAGCAGCTCTGTGTATAGTGCACAAGCCAAAAACATTCAGTACTTC
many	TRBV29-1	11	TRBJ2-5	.	CSVGGGETQYF	TGCAGCGTTGGGGGTGGAGAGACCCAGTACTTC